The sequence of this TCR beta chain was determined in a study of cytomegalovirus exposure and HLA in healthy donors. Study as a whole: Both the roughly 120 validation repertoires and the roughly 700 first-cohort repertoires used the same platform, as reported by a later analysis.

Germline CDR1 MDHEN, CDR2 SYDVKM. This CDR3 comprises 17 residues. With 6 bases clipped from V and 4 bases from J, the junction kept 15 bases outside the gene matches. Sequencing was performed with immunoSEQ multiplex PCR; in TCRdb, only in-frame clones are kept and a portion is missing. The data contain 140,000 or so clones, 85% to 90% of them singletons. Turning to this clone: No antigen is known for it.

The donors were members of the validation cohort, which comprised about 120 subjects and was separate from the first cohort of about 700 subjects. Findings of the study overall: Most TCR sequences proved rare, with some public TCRs found in many donors.

The clonotype comes from a woman aged 25 to 39 in good health and CMV-seropositive. The chain employs TRBV28 and TRBJ2-7; 10 bases fit TRBD2. The specimen was PBMCs. The CDR3 loop is CASSVAGGTAIGYEQYF. The CDR3 coding sequence is TGTGCCAGCAGCGTAGCGGGGGGTACCGCTATCGGGTACGAGCAGTACTTC. The whole variable domain, filled in from reference TRBV28 and TRBJ2-7, reads DVKVTQSSRYLVKRTGEKVFLECVQDMDHENMFWYRQDPGLGLRLIYFSYDVKMKEKGDIPEGYSVSREKKERFSLILESASTNQTSMYLCASSVAGGTAIGYEQYFGPGTRLTVT.